This T cell receptor beta chain originates from a study of T cells of healthy individuals. The germline V and J ends were trimmed by 1 base and 7 bases, with 10 bases remaining between them. From germline, CDR1 is SGHAT and CDR2 FQNNGV. The CDR3 totals 14 residues. In TCRdb, the 5' RACE reads were re-called with MiXCR into one record per CDR3 protein. The sample shows 85,000 to 100,000 distinct CDR3 sequences, approximately 16% of them seen only once. This clonotype was observed a handful of times. The V and J genes are TRBV11-2 and TRBJ2-2; possible D gene TRBD1, 6 bases. The clonotype comes from a human donor in good health. The CDR3 DNA sequence: TGTGCCAGCAGCTTAGGGACAGTGAGCGGGGAGCTGTTTTTT. Its protein product is CASSLGTVSGELFF.